One sample yielded the 16 T cell receptor beta chains listed below, sequenced in a study of response to subunit inactivated influenza vaccine. TCRdb used MiXCR to reprocess the RT-PCR reads, holding one entry per CDR3 protein. The sample contains hundreds of thousands of distinct CDR3 sequences, 11% of which appear only once. This same sample was also part of a study on T cells expressing NK-cell markers. That work adds: TCR beta cDNA was generated via 5'RACE template switching incorporating UMIs.

Material: PBMCs from blood, obtained on the day of vaccination. These receptors were collected from a man aged 45 to 65 who received an inactivated influenza vaccine.

J is TRBJ1-2 and V is TRBV7-2; D unresolved. V lost 5 bases, J lost 1 base, and 14 bases lay in between. Per germline, CDR1 SGHTA and CDR2 FQGNSA. CDR3 size: 15 residues. CDR3 region: CASSNSGGNNYGYTF. CDR3 DNA: TGTGCCAGCAGCAACTCCGGCGGCAATAACTATGGCTACACCTTC.

This clonotype has a count of ten or more. The rearrangement uses TRBV5-6 and TRBJ2-7; D is unclear. Germline-derived CDR1 and CDR2 are SGHDT and YYEEEE. This CDR3 contains 14 residues. The V end was cut by 1 base, the J end by 0 bases, with 8 bases between. DNA for the CDR3: TGTGCCAGCAGCTTGTCCCGGTCCTCCTACGAGCAGTACTTC. Protein: CASSLSRSSYEQYF.

The genes are TRBV30 and TRBJ1-1; D not resolved. Trimming removed 6 bases from V and 0 bases from J, with 11 bases in between. The germline V gene has CDR1 GTSNPN and CDR2 SVGIG (reference sequence). The CDR3 length is 13 residues. The CDR3 sequence: CACGSWMNTEAFF. DNA for the CDR3: TGTGCCTGCGGGTCGTGGATGAACACTGAAGCTTTCTTT.

The V and J genes are TRBV5-5 and TRBJ1-4; 8 nucleotides align to TRBD1. The length of the CDR3 is 14 residues. Germline loops: CDR1 SGHKS, CDR2 YYEKEE (reference sequence). Germline trimming cut 2 bases from V and 5 bases from J; bases unmatched to any gene: 2. DNA for the CDR3: TGTGCCAGCAGCTTTACAGGGGGGAATGAAAAACTGTTTTTT. This encodes CASSFTGGNEKLFF.

This clonotype was counted a few times. This rearrangement joins TRBV6-1 to TRBJ1-1; 8 bases line up with TRBD1. Looked up from germline, CDR1 is MNHNS and CDR2 is SASEGT. After removal of 11 bases from V and 3 bases from J, the junction contained 11 bases not matched to a gene. The CDR3 runs 14 residues. For the CDR3, the DNA is TGTGCCCGACCAGGGGGCGAGGTGGACACTGAAGCTTTCTTT. Its protein product is CARPGGEVDTEAFF.

This clonotype has more than one count but fewer than ten. The chain uses TRBV20-1 and TRBJ2-5; 12 nucleotides line up with TRBD2. This CDR3 is built from 14 residues. V trimming: 5 bases; J trimming: 5 bases; junction bases outside the gene matches: 6. CDR1 DFQATT and CDR2 SNEGSKA come from the germline V gene (reference sequence). The CDR3 sequence: CSALAGGPWETQYF. In DNA form, the CDR3 reads TGCAGTGCTCTAGCGGGGGGGCCGTGGGAGACCCAGTACTTC.

This clonotype was recorded at least ten times. This chain uses TRBV18 with TRBJ2-3; D gene uncertain. CDR1 KGHSH and CDR2 LQKENI come from the germline V gene. The length of the CDR3 is 13 residues. The V gene lost 8 bases and the J gene lost 0 bases, with 9 bases spanning the gap. The CDR3, as DNA: TGTGCCAGCAGCCCTTCTAGCACAGATACGCAGTATTTT. This gives the protein CASSPSSTDTQYF.

The genes are TRBV12-3 or TRBV12-4 and TRBJ2-1; 9 positions agree with TRBD2. V was clipped by 3 bases and J by 9 bases; unmatched bases: 9. This CDR3 is 15 amino acids long. Here the CDR3 reads CASSFRSGGISEQFF. The CDR3 DNA reads as TGTGCCAGCAGTTTTAGGAGCGGGGGGATTAGTGAGCAGTTCTTC.

The chain uses TRBV2 and TRBJ2-3, with D perhaps TRBD2 (6 bases). There are 12 residues in the CDR3. Germline V gene sequence: CDR1 SNHLY, CDR2 FYNNEI. V was pared by 7 bases and J by 3 bases, with 8 bases between. CDR3 in DNA: TGTGCCAGCAACCGGGGGACAGATACGCAGTATTTT. Its protein is CASNRGTDTQYF.

The chain couples TRBV5-1 to TRBJ2-1, with D tentatively TRBD2 (6 bases). Germline-derived CDR1 and CDR2 are SGHRS and YFSETQ. The CDR3 totals 15 residues. The ends were cut back, 4 bases at V and 3 bases at J, with 14 bases in the middle. CDR3 loop: CASSGGTDVYNEQFF. DNA of the CDR3: TGCGCCAGCAGCGGCGGGACTGATGTCTACAATGAGCAGTTCTTC.

This clonotype was seen a handful of times. The V call is TRBV29-1, the J call TRBJ2-6; D gene unclear. This CDR3 region has 16 residues. V dropped 7 bases and J dropped 3 bases, with 19 bases sitting between them. The V gene's germline CDR1 is SQVTM and CDR2 ANQGSEA. The CDR3 is CSASFQNGFGANVLTF. For the CDR3, the DNA is TGCAGCGCCTCTTTTCAAAATGGTTTTGGGGCCAACGTCCTGACTTTC. Using reference TRBV29-1 and TRBJ2-6 for the parts outside the CDR3, the full variable domain is SAVISQKPSRDICQRGTSLTIQCQVDSQVTMMFWYRQQPGQSLTLIATANQGSEATYESGFVIDKFPISRPNLTFSTLTVSNMSPEDSSIYLCSASFQNGFGANVLTFGAGSRLTVL.

Written as DNA, the CDR3 is TGCAGTGCTAGAGATTCTAGACTAGCGGGGGAGGGGGAGCTGTTTTTT. This sequence encodes CSARDSRLAGEGELFF. The chain is built from TRBV20-1 and TRBJ2-2, with TRBD2 matching over 12 bases. J lost 8 bases, V lost 0 bases, and 7 bases had no gene match. CDR1 is DFQATT and CDR2 is SNEGSKA in the germline V gene (reference sequence). The CDR3 is 16 residues long.

The V and J genes are TRBV5-6 and TRBJ2-6; possible D gene TRBD1, 5 bases. The germline V gene encodes CDR1 SGHDT and CDR2 YYEEEE. The CDR3 spans 17 residues. Trimming pared 0 bases from V and 0 bases from J, leaving 10 bases between. The CDR3 sequence: CASSLAGISSGANVLTF. CDR3 DNA sequence: TGTGCCAGCAGCTTGGCAGGGATCAGCTCTGGGGCCAACGTCCTGACTTTC.

This clonotype was observed a handful of times. The rearrangement joins TRBV5-6 to TRBJ1-1; 7 nucleotides align to TRBD1. The CDR3 runs 14 residues. The ends lost 4 bases at V and 7 bases at J; junction bases unmatched: 10. Germline V CDR1 and CDR2: SGHDT, YYEEEE. CDR3 sequence reads: CASSGALQGIEAFF. CDR3 in DNA: TGTGCCAGCAGCGGCGCACTACAGGGGATTGAAGCTTTCTTT.

The chain combines TRBV4-2 with TRBJ2-7; maybe TRBD1 (5 bases). Germline CDR1 LGHNA, CDR2 YNFKEQ. There are 16 residues in the CDR3. Trimming stripped 0 bases from V and 3 bases from J, with 15 bases between. The CDR3 is CASSQDRRQTNYEQYF. CDR3 in DNA: TGTGCCAGCAGCCAAGATCGGAGACAGACAAACTACGAGCAGTACTTC.

This sequence joins TRBV6-2 or TRBV6-3 and TRBJ2-7; 9 bases map to TRBD2. Germline values: CDR1 MNHEY, CDR2 SVGEGT. CDR3 size: 13 residues. The ends lost 6 bases at V and 3 bases at J; junction bases unmatched: 3. For the CDR3, the DNA is TGTGCCAGCAGGGCTAGCGGGATCTACGAGCAGTACTTC. Amino acid sequence: CASRASGIYEQYF.